This section outlines one T cell receptor beta chain sequence together with its context. Authors' analysis steps: Amplification of reference gene primers provided the estimated nucleated cell counts. Here immunoSEQ multiplex PCR was the method, and the copy in TCRdb shows in-frame clones only, minus some. From that table come the V and J calls and clone size; the DNA was used to work out D and trimming. This sample has 400,000 to 550,000 clones, with around 89% found just once. This entry belongs to a study of blood T cell repertoires in COVID-19. About the research overall: Researchers got acute and convalescent COVID-19 samples from the United States, Italy and Spain. From T cells, B-cell-depleted T cells, or PBMCs came the material, which was cDNA or gDNA.

Germline V gene sequence: CDR1 MDHEN, CDR2 SYDVKM. CDR3 length: 13 amino acids. V lost 2 bases and J lost 1, with 5 bases in between. The TCR originated in a woman younger than 45 with acute or convalescent COVID-19. The sample comprised peripheral blood. The chain joins TRBV28 to TRBJ1-2; D is unresolved. This CDR3 reads CASSLEVNYGYTF. Written as DNA, the CDR3 is TGTGCCAGCAGTTTAGAGGTTAACTATGGCTACACCTTC.